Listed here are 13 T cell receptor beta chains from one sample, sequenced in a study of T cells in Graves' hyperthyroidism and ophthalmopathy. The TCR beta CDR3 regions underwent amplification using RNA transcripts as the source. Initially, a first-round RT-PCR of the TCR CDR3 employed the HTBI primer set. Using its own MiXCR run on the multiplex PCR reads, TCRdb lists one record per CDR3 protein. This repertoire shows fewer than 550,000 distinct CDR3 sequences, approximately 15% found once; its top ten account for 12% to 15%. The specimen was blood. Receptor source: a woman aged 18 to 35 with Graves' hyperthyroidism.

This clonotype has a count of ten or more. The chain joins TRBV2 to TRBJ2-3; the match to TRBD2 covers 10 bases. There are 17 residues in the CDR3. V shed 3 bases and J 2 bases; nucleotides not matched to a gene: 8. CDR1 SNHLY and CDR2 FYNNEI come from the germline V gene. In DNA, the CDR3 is TGTGCCAGCAGTGACAAGCGGGGGGGCCTCGTCACAGATACGCAGTATTTT. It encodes CASSDKRGGLVTDTQYF.

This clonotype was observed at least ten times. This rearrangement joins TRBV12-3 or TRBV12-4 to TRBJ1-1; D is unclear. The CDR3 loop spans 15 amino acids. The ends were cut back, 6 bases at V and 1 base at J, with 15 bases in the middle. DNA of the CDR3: TGTGCCAGCAGATCGTTGGCTAGAGGGAACACTGAAGCTTTCTTT. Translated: CASRSLARGNTEAFF.

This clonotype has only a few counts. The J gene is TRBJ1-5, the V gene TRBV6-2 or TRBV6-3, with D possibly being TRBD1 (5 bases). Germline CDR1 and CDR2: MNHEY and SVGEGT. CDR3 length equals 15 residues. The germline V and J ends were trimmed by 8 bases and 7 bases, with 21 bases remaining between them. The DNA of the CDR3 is TGTGCCAGCTTGGCGTTGGGGGTAAAGATGCAGCCCCAGCATTTT. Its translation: CASLALGVKMQPQHF.

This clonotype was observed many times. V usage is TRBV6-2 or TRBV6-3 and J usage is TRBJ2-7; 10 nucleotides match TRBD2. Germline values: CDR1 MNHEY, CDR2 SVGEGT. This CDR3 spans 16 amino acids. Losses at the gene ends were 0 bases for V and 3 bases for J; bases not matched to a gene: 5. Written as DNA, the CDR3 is TGTGCCAGCAGTTACTCGACAACTAGCGGGAACTACGAGCAGTACTTC. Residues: CASSYSTTSGNYEQYF.

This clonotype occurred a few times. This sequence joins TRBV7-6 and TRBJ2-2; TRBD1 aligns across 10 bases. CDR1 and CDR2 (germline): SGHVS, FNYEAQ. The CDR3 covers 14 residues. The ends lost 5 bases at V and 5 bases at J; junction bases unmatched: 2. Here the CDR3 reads CASSRQGATGELFF. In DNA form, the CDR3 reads TGTGCCAGCAGCCGACAGGGGGCAACCGGGGAGCTGTTTTTT. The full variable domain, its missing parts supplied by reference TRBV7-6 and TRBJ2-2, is GAGVSQSPRYKVTKRGQDVALRCDPISGHVSLYWYRQALGQGPEFLTYFNYEAQQDKSGLPNDRFSAERPEGSISTLTIQRTEQRDSAMYRCASSRQGATGELFFGEGSRLTVL.

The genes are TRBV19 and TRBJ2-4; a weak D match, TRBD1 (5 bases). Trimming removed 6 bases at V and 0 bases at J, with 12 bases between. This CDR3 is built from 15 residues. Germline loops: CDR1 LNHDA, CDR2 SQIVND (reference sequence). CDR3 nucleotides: TGTGCCAGTAGCGCCAGGGCCCAAGCCAAAAACATTCAGTACTTC. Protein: CASSARAQAKNIQYF. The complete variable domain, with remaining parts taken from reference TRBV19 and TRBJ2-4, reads DGGITQSPKYLFRKEGQNVTLSCEQNLNHDAMYWYRQDPGQGLRLIYYSQIVNDFQKGDIAEGYSVSREKKESFPLTVTSAQKNPTAFYLCASSARAQAKNIQYFGAGTRLSVL.

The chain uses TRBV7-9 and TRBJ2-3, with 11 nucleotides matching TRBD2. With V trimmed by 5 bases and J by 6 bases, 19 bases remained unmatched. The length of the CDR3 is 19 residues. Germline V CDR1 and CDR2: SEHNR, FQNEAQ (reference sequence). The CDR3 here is CASSPRWASGGKNLDTQYF. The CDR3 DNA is TGTGCCAGCAGCCCCCGGTGGGCTAGCGGGGGGAAAAACCTGGATACGCAGTATTTT.

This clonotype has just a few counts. The CDR3 reads CSAPDRGPGANVLTF. CDR3 sequence (DNA): TGCAGTGCCCCGGACAGGGGGCCTGGGGCCAACGTCCTGACTTTC. The chain uses TRBV20-1 and TRBJ2-6; 11 bases agree with TRBD1. V lost 6 bases, J lost 2 bases, and 3 bases stayed unmatched. Germline V lookup: CDR1 DFQATT, CDR2 SNEGSKA (reference sequence). This CDR3 is built from 15 residues.

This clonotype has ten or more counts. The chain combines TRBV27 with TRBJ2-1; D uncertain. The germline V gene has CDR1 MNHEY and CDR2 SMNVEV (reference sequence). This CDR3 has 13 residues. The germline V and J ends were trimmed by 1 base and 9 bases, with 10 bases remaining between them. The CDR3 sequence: CASSLWANLEQFF. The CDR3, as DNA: TGTGCCAGCAGTTTATGGGCAAACCTTGAGCAGTTCTTC.

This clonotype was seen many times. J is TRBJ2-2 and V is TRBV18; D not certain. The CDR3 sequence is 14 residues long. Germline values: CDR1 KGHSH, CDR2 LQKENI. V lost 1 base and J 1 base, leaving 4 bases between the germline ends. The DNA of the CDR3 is TGTGCCAGCTCACCACGGCAGAACACCGGGGAGCTGTTTTTT. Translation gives CASSPRQNTGELFF.

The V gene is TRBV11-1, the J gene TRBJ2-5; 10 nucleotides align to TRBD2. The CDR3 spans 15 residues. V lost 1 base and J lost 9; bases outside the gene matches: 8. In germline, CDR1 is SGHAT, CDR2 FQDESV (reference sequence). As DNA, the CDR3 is TGTGCCAGCAGCTTAGGGACTAGCGGTCTTCGGGCCCAGTACTTC. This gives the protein CASSLGTSGLRAQYF.

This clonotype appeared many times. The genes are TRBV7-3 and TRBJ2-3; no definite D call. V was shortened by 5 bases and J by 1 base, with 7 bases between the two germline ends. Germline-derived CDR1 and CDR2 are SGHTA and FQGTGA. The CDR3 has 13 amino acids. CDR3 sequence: CASSPDGTDTQYF. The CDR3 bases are TGTGCCAGCAGCCCGGACGGCACAGATACGCAGTATTTT. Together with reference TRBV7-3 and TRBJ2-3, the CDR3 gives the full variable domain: GAGVSQTPSNKVTEKGKYVELRCDPISGHTALYWYRQSLGQGPEFLIYFQGTGAADDSGLPNDRFFAVRPEGSVSTLKIQRTERGDSAVYLCASSPDGTDTQYFGPGTRLTVL.

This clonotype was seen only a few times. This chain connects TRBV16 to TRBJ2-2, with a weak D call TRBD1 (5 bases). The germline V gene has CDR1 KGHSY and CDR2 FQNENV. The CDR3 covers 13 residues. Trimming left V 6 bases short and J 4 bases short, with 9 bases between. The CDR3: CASSTGSTGELFF. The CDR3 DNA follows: TGTGCCAGCAGTACAGGTTCCACCGGGGAGCTGTTTTTT.